Sequencing of this T cell receptor beta chain was carried out in a study of T cells in Graves' hyperthyroidism and ophthalmopathy. Study-level points and caveats: Researchers report that a 13 V-J model separated ophthalmopathy from stable hyperthyroidism. Appearing also in blood were most of the thyroid clonotypes expanded above 0.001.

Amplified regions were TCR beta CDR3 sequences from RNA transcripts. The HTBI primer set was used in a first-round RT-PCR of the TCR CDR3. TCRdb fed the multiplex PCR reads into MiXCR, producing one record per CDR3 protein. In the table there are around 500,000 distinct CDR3 sequences, about 16% of which are singletons. The CDR3 spans 11 residues. V lost 6 bases and J lost 6, with 8 bases in between. Germline V gene sequence: CDR1 MNHEY, CDR2 SVGEGT. This clonotype appeared many times. No antigen is known for it. This rearrangement joins TRBV6-2 or TRBV6-3 to TRBJ1-1; perhaps TRBD1 as D (5 bases). This clonotype was obtained from a woman aged 30 to 39 with Graves' ophthalmopathy. The sample consisted of blood. The CDR3 DNA sequence: TGTGCCAGCAGCCAGGGACCTGAAGCTTTCTTT. It specifies CASSQGPEAFF.